Described below is a single T cell receptor beta chain sequence and its context. This sample is drawn from a study of blood T cell repertoires in COVID-19. Sequenced by immunoSEQ multiplex PCR; TCRdb stores in-frame clones only, minus some. The sample yields 100,000 to 150,000 clones, 80% seen once. CDR3 size: 15 residues. J lost 6 bases, V lost 1 base, and 8 bases had no gene match. Germline V gene lookup returns CDR1 KGHSH and CDR2 LQKENI. Specimen: peripheral blood. The chain has TRBV18 and TRBJ1-1; TRBD1 aligns across 7 bases. The sequence came from a human donor in a cohort sampled during active COVID-19. The CDR3 DNA is TGTGCCAGCTCACCACTACTAGGGGGCCAGGCTGAAGCTTTCTTT. The encoded protein is CASSPLLGGQAEAFF.